This T cell receptor beta chain was profiled in a study of T cells in tumors after PD-1 blockade. Template: tumor biopsy or peripheral blood genomic DNA, about 616-6,004 ng per sample. Germline V gene lookup returns CDR1 MDHEN and CDR2 SYDVKM. CDR3 length: 15 amino acids. Trimming pared 5 bases from V and 0 bases from J, leaving 11 bases between. Assay: immunoSEQ multiplex PCR; the TCRdb copy retains only in-frame clones and omits some. The sample records just under 20,000 clones, more than 65% being singletons. The chain employs TRBV28 and TRBJ1-5; D is unclear. The sequencing here drew on PBMCs, taken after anti-PD-1 therapy. This receptor was obtained from a human donor with advanced basal cell or squamous cell carcinoma (not recorded which). The CDR3 protein is CASSLSGSSNQPQHF. In DNA, the CDR3 is TGTGCCAGCAGTCTCTCGGGATCTAGCAATCAGCCCCAGCATTTT.